A selection of T cell receptor beta chains follows, all from one sample in a study of cytotoxic CD8 clonotypes in ibrutinib-treated CLL. The assay was immunoSEQ multiplex PCR, and TCRdb's table has in-frame clones only and misses some. The sample records over 250,000 clones, around 69% being singletons. Here the sequenced sample was PBMCs, taken at disease progression, from a patient treated with ibrutinib. All receptors come from a human donor with chronic lymphocytic leukemia. CDR3s leave out the opening cysteine and the closing phenylalanine or tryptophan. Fields, in order: J gene, V gene, CDR3 protein.

J gene: TRBJ2-7
V gene: TRBV9
CDR3 protein: ASSGSSGTKQY

J gene: TRBJ1-4
V gene: TRBV15
CDR3 protein: ATSRADRALREKLF

J gene: TRBJ1-5
V gene: TRBV28
CDR3 protein: ASSFGFYREGNQPQH

J gene: TRBJ2-5
V gene: TRBV9
CDR3 protein: ASSVEAGEFGTQY

J gene: TRBJ1-5
V gene: TRBV19
CDR3 protein: ASSQGQGGQPQH

J gene: TRBJ2-3
V gene: TRBV29-1
CDR3 protein: SVGGELASRTDTQY

J gene: TRBJ1-2
V gene: TRBV27
CDR3 protein: ASSLSGDSPVYGYT

J gene: TRBJ2-1
V gene: TRBV29-1
CDR3 protein: SVPRGYNEQF

J gene: TRBJ2-3
V gene: TRBV10-3
CDR3 protein: AITGTAVTDTQY

J gene: TRBJ2-1
V gene: TRBV23-1
CDR3 protein: ARQIGGLF

J gene: TRBJ2-7
V gene: TRBV7-9
CDR3 protein: ASSPAGVYEQY

J gene: TRBJ2-2
V gene: TRBV7-6
CDR3 protein: ASSLGTSGELF

J gene: TRBJ2-5
V gene: TRBV5-1
CDR3 protein: ASSFGDRDQETQY

J gene: TRBJ2-3
V gene: TRBV5-1
CDR3 protein: ASLGGRTDTQY

J gene: TRBJ1-2
V gene: TRBV11-2
CDR3 protein: ASSEITGVGYT

J gene: TRBJ1-2
V gene: TRBV4-1
CDR3 protein: ASSHGADYGYT

J gene: TRBJ2-7
V gene: TRBV6-5
CDR3 protein: ASKGRNSSYEQY

J gene: TRBJ2-3
V gene: TRBV6-6
CDR3 protein: ASRPRGLVGTDTQY